One sample yielded the 22 T cell receptor beta chains listed below, sequenced in a study of human T cells and chemical hapten exposure. Time point in this sample: patch test 3, about 24 weeks after DPC sensitization. Treatment given: therapeutic diphenylcyclopropenone sensitization with weekly scalp DPC. Each CDR3 protein gets one entry after TCRdb re-called the RACE reads with MiXCR. The table lists about 160,000 distinct CDR3 sequences, 25% to 30% of them singletons, with 2.1% in the top ten. The starting material was whole blood, obtained in connection with sensitization to the hapten diphenylcyclopropenone (DPC). Every receptor here comes from a woman aged 18-29 years with alopecia areata. Some clones in this sample may be carry-over from other donors' samples.

The V gene is TRBV7-9, the J gene TRBJ2-3, with D possibly being TRBD1 (5 bases). V was pared by 5 bases and J by 8 bases, with 20 bases between. Germline CDR1 SEHNR, CDR2 FQNEAQ (reference sequence). This CDR3 is 15 amino acids long. The DNA of the CDR3 is TGTGCCAGCAGCCAAGAGATCACTATTCAGGGTACGCAGTATTTT. Its translation: CASSQEITIQGTQYF. The full variable domain, completed using reference TRBV7-9 and TRBJ2-3, is DTGVSQNPRHKITKRGQNVTFRCDPISEHNRLYWYRQTLGQGPEFLTYFQNEAQLEKSRLLSDRFSAERPKGSFSTLEIQRTEQGDSAMYLCASSQEITIQGTQYFGPGTRLTVL.

This clonotype was seen a handful of times. The rearrangement joins TRBV3-1 to TRBJ1-1; 10 bases are a match to TRBD1. The germline V gene has CDR1 LGHDT and CDR2 YNNKEL (reference sequence). CDR3 length: 14 amino acids. J lost 4 bases, V lost 5 bases, and 4 bases had no gene match. The CDR3: CASSVTGGRTEAFF. The CDR3, as DNA: TGTGCCAGCAGCGTGACAGGGGGCCGCACTGAAGCTTTCTTT.

V usage is TRBV29-1 and J usage is TRBJ1-1; D call uncertain. Trimming left V 7 bases short and J 1 base short, with 13 bases between. There are 13 residues in the CDR3. CDR1 and CDR2 (germline): SQVTM, ANQGSEA. CDR3 nucleotide sequence: TGCAGCGCCCCAGTAGGACCGAACACTGAAGCTTTCTTT. As protein: CSAPVGPNTEAFF.

The V gene is TRBV20-1, the J gene TRBJ1-1; D is unclear. This CDR3 contains 11 residues. Trimming stripped 1 base from V and 6 bases from J, with 6 bases between. Germline V gives CDR1 DFQATT, CDR2 SNEGSKA (reference sequence). The CDR3 region has the DNA TGCAGTGCTAGAGGTCCGGCTGAAGCTTTCTTT. This encodes CSARGPAEAFF.

The genes are TRBV7-2 and TRBJ2-3, with D perhaps matching TRBD2 (5 bases). V shed 0 bases and J shed 0 bases, with 13 bases lying between them. Germline CDR1 is SGHTA and CDR2 is FQGNSA. The CDR3 runs 17 residues. CDR3 DNA: TGTGCCAGCAGCTTAGCCGGACTGGAGCCTAGCACAGATACGCAGTATTTT. This codes for CASSLAGLEPSTDTQYF. The full variable domain, its missing parts supplied by reference TRBV7-2 and TRBJ2-3, is GAGVSQSPSNKVTEKGKDVELRCDPISGHTALYWYRQSLGQGLEFLIYFQGNSAPDKSGLPSDRFSAERTGGSVSTLTIQRTQQEDSAVYLCASSLAGLEPSTDTQYFGPGTRLTVL.

The rearrangement uses TRBV4-1 and TRBJ1-2, with a possible D match to TRBD1 (6 bases). Looked up from germline, CDR1 is MGHRA and CDR2 is YSYEKL. The CDR3 sequence is 13 residues long. Between the trimmed V and J ends, which lost 4 bases and 6 bases, there was a span of 12 bases. The CDR3 DNA follows: TGCGCCAGCAGCCTTACCGGACAGAATGGCTACACCTTC. This gives the protein CASSLTGQNGYTF.

This clonotype was seen repeatedly, ten times or more. The chain employs TRBV6-2 or TRBV6-3 and TRBJ2-7; no firm D call. The CDR3 loop spans 12 amino acids. Trimming cost V 0 bases and J 6 bases, with 6 bases left between them. Germline-derived CDR1 and CDR2 are MNHEY and SVGEGT. DNA of the CDR3: TGTGCCAGCAGTTACTCAGCCTCCGAGCAGTACTTC. This translates into CASSYSASEQYF.

The sample holds a few counts of this clonotype. This chain uses TRBV7-3 with TRBJ2-3, with D unresolved. CDR1 is SGHTA and CDR2 is FQGTGA in the germline V gene. V dropped 5 bases and J dropped 0 bases, with 6 bases sitting between them. This CDR3 is built from 13 residues. CDR3 sequence: CASSADSTDTQYF. DNA for the CDR3: TGTGCCAGCAGCGCTGATAGCACAGATACGCAGTATTTT.

The chain links TRBV6-1 to TRBJ1-2, with D maybe TRBD1 (5 bases). V was cut by 6 bases and J by 8 bases, with 13 bases left in between. Germline CDR1 is MNHNS and CDR2 is SASEGT. CDR3 length equals 12 residues. In nucleotides, the CDR3 is TGTGCCAGCAGCCCGGGACGGCGGGGCTACACCTTC. It encodes CASSPGRRGYTF.

The chain combines TRBV20-1 with TRBJ2-1; no clear D gene. Germline V gene data show CDR1 as DFQATT and CDR2 as SNEGSKA (reference sequence). V was cut by 7 bases and J by 6 bases, with 13 bases left in between. The CDR3 totals 12 residues. The DNA for the CDR3 is TGCAGTGTTGAGGACCTTATCAATGAGCAGTTCTTC. Protein sequence: CSVEDLINEQFF.

The chain couples TRBV25-1 to TRBJ2-2; D not certain. Between the trimmed V and J ends, which lost 3 bases and 0 bases, there was a span of 8 bases. The length of the CDR3 is 15 residues. Looked up from germline, CDR1 is MGHDK and CDR2 is SYGVNS. CDR3 region: CASSDPATNTGELFF. In DNA, the CDR3 is TGTGCCAGCAGTGACCCGGCGACGAACACCGGGGAGCTGTTTTTT.

This rearrangement joins TRBV9 to TRBJ2-7; D might be TRBD2 (5 bases). The CDR3 spans 15 residues. Germline V gene lookup returns CDR1 SGDLS and CDR2 YYNGEE. The V gene lost 0 bases and the J gene lost 1 base, with 11 bases spanning the gap. The CDR3, as DNA: TGTGCCAGCAGCGTAGGGGCTAGCCCTTCCTACGAGCAGTACTTC. Amino acids: CASSVGASPSYEQYF.

Comment on this clonotype: Sequence at one end of the junction differs from germline and may be a read error. The rearrangement uses TRBV29-1 and TRBJ2-1, with D possibly called TRBD1 or TRBD2 (5 bases each). The CDR3 contains 13 residues. The V gene's germline CDR1 is SQVTM and CDR2 ANQGSEA. The DNA for the CDR3 is TGCAGCCTTGACAGCGGATCCTACAATGAGCAGTTCTTC. Protein sequence: CSLDSGSYNEQFF.

The chain is built from TRBV9 and TRBJ2-5; maybe TRBD1 (6 bases). Trimming removed 3 bases at V and 1 base at J, with 13 bases between. The germline CDR1 and CDR2 sequences are SGDLS and YYNGEE. The CDR3 is made up of 15 amino acids. CDR3 loop: CASSGYRGGQETQYF. The CDR3 DNA reads as TGTGCCAGCAGCGGTTACCGAGGGGGCCAAGAGACCCAGTACTTC. Full variable domain (remainder filled in from reference TRBV9 and TRBJ2-5): DSGVTQTPKHLITATGQRVTLRCSPRSGDLSVYWYQQSLDQGLQFLIQYYNGEERAKGNILERFSAQQFPDLHSELNLSSLELGDSALYFCASSGYRGGQETQYFGPGTRLLVL.

The chain uses TRBV5-1 and TRBJ2-7, with D possibly being TRBD1 or TRBD2 (5 bases each). Per the germline V gene, CDR1 is SGHRS and CDR2 is YFSETQ. V was pared by 4 bases and J by 2 bases, with 13 bases between. This CDR3 spans 14 amino acids. Here the CDR3 reads CASSRGTETYEQYF. In nucleotides, the CDR3 is TGCGCCAGCAGCCGAGGGACGGAAACCTACGAGCAGTACTTC.

The table lists this clonotype with a few counts. The V and J genes are TRBV19 and TRBJ2-6; D may be TRBD1 (5 bases). The germline V gene has CDR1 LNHDA and CDR2 SQIVND (reference sequence). The V gene lost 5 bases and the J gene lost 0 bases, with 11 bases spanning the gap. The CDR3 has 16 residues. CDR3 loop: CASSPHRSSGANVLTF. DNA of the CDR3: TGTGCCAGTAGTCCACACAGGTCCTCTGGGGCCAACGTCCTGACTTTC.

The chain links TRBV24-1 to TRBJ1-2, with a tentative D call TRBD1 (5 bases). Trimming took off 2 bases at V and 6 bases at J, with 18 bases between the two ends. This CDR3 has 16 amino acids. Germline V gives CDR1 KGHDR, CDR2 SFDVKD. CDR3 DNA sequence: TGTGCCACCAGTGATTACGGGGCAGGAGGAAGCGATGGCTACACCTTC. Encoded protein: CATSDYGAGGSDGYTF.

This clonotype was detected only a few times. This chain links TRBV6-5 with TRBJ1-5, with a tentative D call TRBD1 (5 bases). Germline CDR1 is MNHEY and CDR2 is SVGAGI. The CDR3 contains 13 residues. With 5 bases removed from V and 5 bases from J, the gap between germline ends came to 10 bases. As DNA, the CDR3 is TGTGCCAGCAGTCAAACAGGTTATCAGCCCCAGCATTTT. Translation: CASSQTGYQPQHF.

There are many counts of this clonotype. The V call is TRBV29-1, the J call TRBJ2-7; D unresolved. There are 12 residues in the CDR3. Germline assignment: CDR1 SQVTM and CDR2 ANQGSEA. Between the trimmed V and J ends, which lost 3 bases and 2 bases, there was a span of 8 bases. The DNA of the CDR3 is TGCAGCGTTGAGGGAAGAGCCTACGAGCAGTACTTC. It is translated as CSVEGRAYEQYF.

This clonotype has more than one count but fewer than ten. The chain combines TRBV20-1 with TRBJ1-1; D is ambiguous. In germline, CDR1 is DFQATT, CDR2 SNEGSKA (reference sequence). This CDR3 has 12 residues. The germline V and J ends were trimmed by 3 bases and 4 bases, with 9 bases remaining between them. The CDR3 coding sequence is TGCAGTGCTAGGTCCCAGATCACTGAAGCTTTCTTT. It codes for CSARSQITEAFF.

The rearrangement links TRBV7-6 to TRBJ2-7; a possible D gene is TRBD1 (6 bases). The germline gives CDR1 SGHVS, CDR2 FNYEAQ. The germline V and J ends were trimmed by 4 bases and 7 bases, with 11 bases remaining between them. The length of the CDR3 is 12 residues. CDR3 protein: CASSSRGMEQYF. In DNA form, the CDR3 reads TGTGCCAGCAGCTCAAGGGGGATGGAGCAGTACTTC.

This clonotype was observed a few times. This chain links TRBV20-1 with TRBJ1-2; a weak D match, TRBD1 (5 bases). The germline V and J ends were trimmed by 4 bases and 8 bases, with 11 bases remaining between them. CDR1 and CDR2 from the germline V gene are DFQATT and SNEGSKA (reference sequence). This CDR3 contains 11 residues. CDR3 sequence reads: CSAIWGNGYTF. The CDR3 nucleotides read TGCAGTGCTATCTGGGGGAACGGCTACACCTTC.